A selection of T cell receptor beta chains follows, all from one sample in a study of shared clonotypes between healthy human individuals. The protocol was immunoSEQ multiplex PCR, while the TCRdb copy is restricted to in-frame clones and leaves out a portion. The sample lists just over 2,000,000 clones; about 95% were seen once. Sequenced input: naive CD4+ T cells sorted from blood. The receptor set was obtained from a man aged 18 to 29 in good health. The CDR3 runs from the conserved cysteine through the conserved F or W. D genes are given only for firm matches. Clone sizes are given selectively: once, few, many, or a class where the clone is expanded.

14,TRBJ2-7,TRBV6-1,once,NA,TGTGCCAGCAGTGCACCGGACAAAAAATACGAGCAGTACTTC,CASSAPDKKYEQYF
16,TRBJ2-3,TRBV5-1,NA,TRBD2,TGCGCCAGCAGCAACGACAGCGGGAGAAAAACAGATACGCAGTATTTT,CASSNDSGRKTDTQYF
14,TRBJ1-4,TRBV7-9,NA,NA,TGTGCCAGCAGCTTAACACAGGGAGGAGAAAAACTGTTTTTT,CASSLTQGGEKLFF
16,TRBJ2-5,TRBV30,NA,TRBD2,TGTGCCTGGAACCCGAGCGGGGGGACCAAGAGGGGGACCCAGTACTTC,CAWNPSGGTKRGTQYF
15,TRBJ2-3,TRBV15,NA,TRBD1,TGTGCCACCAAGTTCAGGGGGTCGGGCACAGATACGCAGTATTTT,CATKFRGSGTDTQYF
15,TRBJ2-5,TRBV7-2,NA,TRBD2,TGTGCCAGCAGCCCCAAAGTCGGGGGGACAGAGACCCAGTACTTC,CASSPKVGGTETQYF
13,TRBJ2-1,TRBV2,NA,TRBD2,TGTGCCAGCAGTGAACCTAGCGGGGTCGGGCAGTTCTTC,CASSEPSGVGQFF
14,TRBJ2-1,TRBV19,NA,TRBD1,TGTGCCAGCAAACGGGACAGGAATTGGAATGAGCAGTTCTTC,CASKRDRNWNEQFF
16,TRBJ2-7,TRBV6-5,NA,TRBD1,TGTGCCAGCAGTTACCGCGGGACAGGGGATACCTACGAGCAGTACTTC,CASSYRGTGDTYEQYF
14,TRBJ2-1,TRBV7-9,NA,NA,TGTGCCAGCAGCTTAGGAAGAGGGAACAATGAGCAGTTCTTC,CASSLGRGNNEQFF
13,TRBJ2-1,TRBV5-4,NA,NA,TGTGCCAGCAGCTCCCAGTTCCGCAATGAGCAGTTCTTC,CASSSQFRNEQFF
12,TRBJ2-7,TRBV6-5,NA,NA,TGTGCCAGCAGTCCCGACAGAGTCCGAAAGTACTTC,CASSPDRVRKYF
13,TRBJ2-5,TRBV18,NA,NA,TGTGCCAGCTTACCCGGGTTGCAAGAGACCCAGTACTTC,CASLPGLQETQYF
13,TRBJ2-7,TRBV5-1,NA,NA,TGCGCCAGCAGCTTGTACGGGTCCTACGAGCAGTACTTC,CASSLYGSYEQYF
14,TRBJ2-2,TRBV10-3,NA,NA,TGTGCCATCAGATTATCAGGGGTTAACGGGGAGCTGTTTTTT,CAIRLSGVNGELFF